Following are 13 T cell receptor beta chains from one sample sequenced in a study of radiation and T cells in renal cell carcinoma. Profiling relied on immunoSEQ multiplex PCR, and the TCRdb table lists in-frame clones only, not all of them. The sample lists roughly 100,000 clones, 65% to 85% seen once, with 5% to 6.5% in the top ten. As for time point: baseline pretreatment blood. Treatment: 15 Gy SBRT to primary tumor, nephrectomy 4 weeks later. The starting material was blood, obtained from a patient whose treatment included radiotherapy and nephrectomy. The receptors derive from a man aged 55 to 70 with renal cell carcinoma.

The V and J genes are TRBV11-2 and TRBJ2-1; 8 bases fit TRBD1. Trimming at V came to 2 bases and at J to 8 bases, leaving 8 bases not matched to a gene. Germline-derived CDR1 and CDR2 are SGHAT and FQNNGV. This CDR3 has 15 residues. This CDR3 reads CASSLLLAGGDEQFF. CDR3 in DNA: TGTGCCAGCAGCTTACTTCTGGCAGGGGGCGATGAGCAGTTCTTC.

The rearrangement uses TRBV2 and TRBJ2-1; 12 bases match TRBD2. The germline V gene has CDR1 SNHLY and CDR2 FYNNEI. This CDR3 has 15 amino acids. Germline trimming cut 6 bases from V and 9 bases from J; bases unmatched to any gene: 9. DNA for the CDR3: TGTGCCAGCAGGCCGACTAGCGGGGGAGGCCCTGAGCAGTTCTTC. It translates to CASRPTSGGGPEQFF. Drawing the rest from reference TRBV2 and TRBJ2-1, the complete variable domain is EPEVTQTPSHQVTQMGQEVILRCVPISNHLYFYWYRQILGQKVEFLVSFYNNEISEKSEIFDDQFSVERPDGSNFTLKIRSTKLEDSAMYFCASRPTSGGGPEQFFGPGTRLTVL.

J is TRBJ1-1 and V is TRBV6-1; the D is unclear. Looked up from germline, CDR1 is MNHNS and CDR2 is SASEGT. The CDR3 runs 12 residues. Trimming took off 8 bases at V and 5 bases at J, with 12 bases between the two ends. As DNA, the CDR3 is TGTGCCAGCCGGGGTCCGTTAACTGAAGCTTTCTTT. Translating it yields CASRGPLTEAFF.

This clone has only one observation. The chain has TRBV27 and TRBJ2-7, with TRBD1 matching 9 bases. Per the germline V gene, CDR1 is MNHEY and CDR2 is SMNVEV (reference sequence). The CDR3 is 16 amino acids. J gave up 3 bases and V 4 bases, and 10 bases lay outside the gene matches. This CDR3 reads CASSSTLRDRVYEQYF. In DNA, the CDR3 is TGTGCCAGCAGTTCAACGCTCCGGGACAGGGTCTACGAGCAGTACTTC.

V and J are TRBV5-1 and TRBJ2-7; D unclear. From germline, CDR1 is SGHRS and CDR2 YFSETQ. The length of the CDR3 is 14 residues. Trimming removed 4 bases from V and 6 bases from J, with 17 bases in between. This chain's CDR3 is CASSPETARREQYF. CDR3 coding DNA: TGCGCCAGCAGCCCCGAGACCGCACGCCGCGAGCAGTACTTC.

The genes are TRBV2 and TRBJ2-7; 14 positions agree with TRBD2. CDR1 SNHLY and CDR2 FYNNEI come from the germline V gene. The CDR3 sequence is 15 residues long. Germline trimming cut 6 bases from V and 5 bases from J; bases unmatched to any gene: 6. The CDR3 region is CASRAGTSGSHEQYF. Written as DNA, the CDR3 is TGTGCCAGCAGGGCAGGGACTAGCGGGAGCCACGAGCAGTACTTC.

The genes are TRBV5-1 and TRBJ1-1; weak D call: TRBD1 (5 bases). V lost 7 bases, J lost 2 bases, and 12 bases lay in between. The CDR3 loop spans 13 amino acids. Germline loops: CDR1 SGHRS, CDR2 YFSETQ. CDR3 amino acids: CASGDPRNTEAFF. CDR3 bases: TGCGCCAGCGGGGACCCCCGAAACACTGAAGCTTTCTTT.

The chain carries TRBV9 and TRBJ2-3; D is possibly TRBD2 (6 bases). This CDR3 contains 14 residues. V dropped 3 bases and J dropped 3 bases, with 11 bases sitting between them. Germline CDR1 is SGDLS and CDR2 is YYNGEE. The CDR3, as DNA: TGTGCCAGCAGCGGACTAGTTTGGACAGATACGCAGTATTTT. Its translation: CASSGLVWTDTQYF.

The chain carries TRBV5-3 and TRBJ1-3; D is possibly TRBD1 (6 bases). TRBV5-3 is labeled an ORF, and its function is uncertain. V dropped 0 bases and J dropped 2 bases, with 12 bases sitting between them. The CDR3 is 16 amino acids. The CDR3 loop is CARSLGRGQPGNTIYF. The CDR3 DNA is TGTGCCAGAAGCTTGGGACGGGGACAACCTGGAAACACCATATATTTT.

The chain is built from TRBV7-2 and TRBJ2-7; TRBD1 or TRBD2 may be the D gene (6 bases each). CDR1 and CDR2 (germline): SGHTA, FQGNSA. Trimming took 5 bases from V and 2 from J, leaving 16 bases between them. The CDR3 extends over 15 amino acids. Here the CDR3 DNA reads TGTGCCAGCAGCAGAGGGGGGACACCCACCTACGAGCAGTACTTC. This encodes CASSRGGTPTYEQYF.

Remarks on this clone: Other DNA sequences in this sample translate to the same CDR3. The V gene is TRBV6-1, the J gene TRBJ1-5, with unresolved D. The V gene lost 6 bases and the J gene lost 1 base, with 10 bases spanning the gap. Germline V gene data show CDR1 as MNHNS and CDR2 as SASEGT. The CDR3 loop spans 14 amino acids. As DNA, the CDR3 is TGTGCCAGCAGCGGAGCCGGGAGCAATCAGCCCCAGCATTTT. The encoded protein is CASSGAGSNQPQHF.

The chain couples TRBV5-6 to TRBJ1-3; D might be TRBD1 (5 bases). This CDR3 contains 13 residues. V shed 4 bases and J shed 4 bases, with 9 bases lying between them. CDR1 is SGHDT, CDR2 YYEEEE, per germline. CDR3 DNA: TGTGCCAGCAGCCAGGGTTACGGAAACACCATATATTTT. This codes for CASSQGYGNTIYF.

CDR3 in DNA: TGTGCCAGCAGTGAATATGGAGGTCGAGGAAACTATGGCTACACCTTC. The encoded protein is CASSEYGGRGNYGYTF. This rearrangement joins TRBV25-1 to TRBJ1-2; D remains ambiguous. V was cut by 0 bases and J by 2 bases, with 13 bases left in between. The CDR3 is 16 residues long. The germline gives CDR1 MGHDK, CDR2 SYGVNS.